The T cell receptor beta chain described here comes from a study of T-cell memory formation after mild COVID-19. The germline V gene encodes CDR1 SGHNT and CDR2 YYREEE (reference sequence). V trimming: 2 bases; J trimming: 4 bases; junction bases outside the gene matches: 4. CDR3 length equals 14 residues. From the 5' RACE reads, TCRdb called clonotypes with MiXCR, one entry per CDR3 protein. The repertoire consists of under 600,000 distinct CDR3 sequences, with about a fifth occurring once and the leading ten covering around 9.2%. Input material: PBMCs or a T cell subset sorted from them (not recorded which). The J gene is TRBJ1-2, the V gene TRBV5-4, with TRBD1 identical over 8 bases. The receptor was isolated from an adult woman who had mild COVID-19 (a few samples of this study predate the infection). Cell type and time point are not known. CDR3 nucleotides: TGTGCCAGCAGCTTCGTTCAGGGGGCCTATGGCTACACCTTC. It codes for CASSFVQGAYGYTF.